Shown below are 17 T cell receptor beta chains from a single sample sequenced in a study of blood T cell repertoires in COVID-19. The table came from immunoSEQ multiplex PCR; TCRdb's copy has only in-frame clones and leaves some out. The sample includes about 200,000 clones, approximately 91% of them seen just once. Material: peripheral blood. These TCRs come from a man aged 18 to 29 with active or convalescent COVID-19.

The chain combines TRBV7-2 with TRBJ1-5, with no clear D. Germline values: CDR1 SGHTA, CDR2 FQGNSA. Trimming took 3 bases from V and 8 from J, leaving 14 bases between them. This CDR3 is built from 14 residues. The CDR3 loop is CASSLMGTREPQHF. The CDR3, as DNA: TGTGCCAGCAGCTTGATGGGCACCCGAGAGCCCCAGCATTTT.

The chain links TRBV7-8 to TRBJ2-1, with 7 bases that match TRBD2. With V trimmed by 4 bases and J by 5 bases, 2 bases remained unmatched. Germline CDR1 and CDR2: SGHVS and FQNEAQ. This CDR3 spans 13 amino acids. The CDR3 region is CASSSGLDNEQFF. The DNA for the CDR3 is TGTGCCAGCAGCTCAGGACTAGACAATGAGCAGTTCTTC.

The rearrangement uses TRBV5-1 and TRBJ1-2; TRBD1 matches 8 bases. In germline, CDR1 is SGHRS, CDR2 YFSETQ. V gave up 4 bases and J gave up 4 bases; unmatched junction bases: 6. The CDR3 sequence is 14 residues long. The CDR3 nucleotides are TGCGCCAGCAGCGTCGACAGGGGTGCCTATGGCTACACCTTC. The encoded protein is CASSVDRGAYGYTF. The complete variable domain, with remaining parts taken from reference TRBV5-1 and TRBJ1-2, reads KAGVTQTPRYLIKTRGQQVTLSCSPISGHRSVSWYQQTPGQGLQFLFEYFSETQRNKGNFPGRFSGRQFSNSRSEMNVSTLELGDSALYLCASSVDRGAYGYTFGSGTRLTVV.

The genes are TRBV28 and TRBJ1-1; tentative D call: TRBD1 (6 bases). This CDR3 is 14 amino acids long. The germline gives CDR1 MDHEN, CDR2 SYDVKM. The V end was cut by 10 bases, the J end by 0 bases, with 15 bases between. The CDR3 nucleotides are TGTGCCACGGACAGCCTTTCCGTGAACACTGAAGCTTTCTTT. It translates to CATDSLSVNTEAFF. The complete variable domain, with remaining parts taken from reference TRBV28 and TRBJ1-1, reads DVKVTQSSRYLVKRTGEKVFLECVQDMDHENMFWYRQDPGLGLRLIYFSYDVKMKEKGDIPEGYSVSREKKERFSLILESASTNQTSMYLCATDSLSVNTEAFFGQGTRLTVV.

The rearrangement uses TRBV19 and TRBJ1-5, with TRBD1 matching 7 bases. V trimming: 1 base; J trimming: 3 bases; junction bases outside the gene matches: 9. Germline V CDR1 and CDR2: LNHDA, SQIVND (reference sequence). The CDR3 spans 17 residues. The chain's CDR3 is CASSIAPRDSNNQPQHF. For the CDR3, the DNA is TGTGCCAGTAGTATAGCCCCCCGGGACAGTAACAATCAGCCCCAGCATTTT.

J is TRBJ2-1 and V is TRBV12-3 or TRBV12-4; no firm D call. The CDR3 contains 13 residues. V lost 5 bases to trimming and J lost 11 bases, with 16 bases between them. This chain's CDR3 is CASSTPRDFKQFF. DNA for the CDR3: TGTGCCAGCAGTACCCCTCGAGACTTCAAGCAGTTCTTC.

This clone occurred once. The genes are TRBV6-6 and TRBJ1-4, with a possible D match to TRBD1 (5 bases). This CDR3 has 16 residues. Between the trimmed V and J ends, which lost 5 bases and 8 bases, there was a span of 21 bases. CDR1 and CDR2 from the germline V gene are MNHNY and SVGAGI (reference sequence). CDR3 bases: TGTGCCAGCAGTATCCCCAGGGACGGAGGGATGGAAAAACTGTTTTTT. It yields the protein CASSIPRDGGMEKLFF.

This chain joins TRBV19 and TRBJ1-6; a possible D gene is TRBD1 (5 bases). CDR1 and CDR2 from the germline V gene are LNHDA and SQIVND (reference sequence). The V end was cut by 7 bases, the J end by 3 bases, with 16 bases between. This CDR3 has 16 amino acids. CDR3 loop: CASTATDGGYNSPLHF. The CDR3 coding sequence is TGTGCCAGTACTGCGACAGACGGGGGCTATAATTCACCCCTCCACTTT.

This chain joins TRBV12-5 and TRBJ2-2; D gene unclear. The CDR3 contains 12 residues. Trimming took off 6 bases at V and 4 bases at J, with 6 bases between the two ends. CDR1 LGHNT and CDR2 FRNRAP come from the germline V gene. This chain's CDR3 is CASGDTTGELFF. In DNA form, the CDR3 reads TGTGCTAGTGGCGACACCACCGGGGAGCTGTTTTTT.

In nucleotides, the CDR3 is TGTGCCAGCAGTTGGGACTCAAGCTCCTACGAGCAGTACTTC. Protein sequence: CASSWDSSSYEQYF. The J gene is TRBJ2-7, the V gene TRBV2; tentatively, D is TRBD2 (6 bases). CDR1 and CDR2 (germline): SNHLY, FYNNEI. This CDR3 has 14 residues. V lost 5 bases and J 0 bases, leaving 11 bases between the germline ends.

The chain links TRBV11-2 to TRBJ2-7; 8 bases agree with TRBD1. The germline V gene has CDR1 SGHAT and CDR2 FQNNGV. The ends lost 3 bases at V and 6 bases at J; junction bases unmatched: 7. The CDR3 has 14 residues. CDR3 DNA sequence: TGTGCCAGCAGCTTCATCGGACAGGGAAGCGAGCAGTACTTC. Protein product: CASSFIGQGSEQYF.

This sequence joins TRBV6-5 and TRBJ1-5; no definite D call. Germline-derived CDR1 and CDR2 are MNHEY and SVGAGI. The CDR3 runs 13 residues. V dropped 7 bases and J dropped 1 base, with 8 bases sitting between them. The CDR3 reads CASTKRSNQPQHF. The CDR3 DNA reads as TGTGCCAGCACAAAGAGAAGCAATCAGCCCCAGCATTTT.

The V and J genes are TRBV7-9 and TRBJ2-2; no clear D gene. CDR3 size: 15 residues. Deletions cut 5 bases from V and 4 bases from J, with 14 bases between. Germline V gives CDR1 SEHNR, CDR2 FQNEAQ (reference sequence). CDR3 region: CASSILTHGTGELFF. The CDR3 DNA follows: TGTGCCAGCAGCATCCTCACCCACGGCACCGGGGAGCTGTTTTTT.

In DNA form, the CDR3 reads TGTGCCAGCCGGGACAAGAACACCGGGGAGCTGTTTTTT. This codes for CASRDKNTGELFF. J is TRBJ2-2 and V is TRBV5-4; possibly TRBD1 for D (6 bases). CDR1 SGHNT and CDR2 YYREEE come from the germline V gene (reference sequence). The CDR3 has 13 residues. Deletions cut 7 bases from V and 1 base from J, with 8 bases between. Full variable domain (remainder filled in from reference TRBV5-4 and TRBJ2-2): ETGVTQSPTHLIKTRGQQVTLRCSSQSGHNTVSWYQQALGQGPQFIFQYYREEENGRGNFPPRFSGLQFPNYSSELNVNALELDDSALYLCASRDKNTGELFFGEGSRLTVL.

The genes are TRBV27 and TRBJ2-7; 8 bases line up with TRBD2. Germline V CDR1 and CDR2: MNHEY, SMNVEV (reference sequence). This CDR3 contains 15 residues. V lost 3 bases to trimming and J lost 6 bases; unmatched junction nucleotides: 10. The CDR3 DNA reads TGTGCCAGCAGTTTCAATCCGAGCGGGAGAGGCGAGCAGTACTTC. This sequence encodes CASSFNPSGRGEQYF.

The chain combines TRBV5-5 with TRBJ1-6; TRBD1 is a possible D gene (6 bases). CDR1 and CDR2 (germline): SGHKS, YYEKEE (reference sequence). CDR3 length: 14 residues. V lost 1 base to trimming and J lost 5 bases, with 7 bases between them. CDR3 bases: TGTGCCAGCAGCTTGAGGACAGATAATTCACCCCTCCACTTT. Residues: CASSLRTDNSPLHF.

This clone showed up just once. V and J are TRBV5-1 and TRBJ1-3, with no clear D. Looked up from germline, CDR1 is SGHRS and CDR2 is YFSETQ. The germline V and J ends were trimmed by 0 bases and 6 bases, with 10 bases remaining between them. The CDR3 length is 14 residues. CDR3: CASSLGARENTIYF. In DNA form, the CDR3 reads TGCGCCAGCAGCTTGGGGGCGCGCGAAAACACCATATATTTT.